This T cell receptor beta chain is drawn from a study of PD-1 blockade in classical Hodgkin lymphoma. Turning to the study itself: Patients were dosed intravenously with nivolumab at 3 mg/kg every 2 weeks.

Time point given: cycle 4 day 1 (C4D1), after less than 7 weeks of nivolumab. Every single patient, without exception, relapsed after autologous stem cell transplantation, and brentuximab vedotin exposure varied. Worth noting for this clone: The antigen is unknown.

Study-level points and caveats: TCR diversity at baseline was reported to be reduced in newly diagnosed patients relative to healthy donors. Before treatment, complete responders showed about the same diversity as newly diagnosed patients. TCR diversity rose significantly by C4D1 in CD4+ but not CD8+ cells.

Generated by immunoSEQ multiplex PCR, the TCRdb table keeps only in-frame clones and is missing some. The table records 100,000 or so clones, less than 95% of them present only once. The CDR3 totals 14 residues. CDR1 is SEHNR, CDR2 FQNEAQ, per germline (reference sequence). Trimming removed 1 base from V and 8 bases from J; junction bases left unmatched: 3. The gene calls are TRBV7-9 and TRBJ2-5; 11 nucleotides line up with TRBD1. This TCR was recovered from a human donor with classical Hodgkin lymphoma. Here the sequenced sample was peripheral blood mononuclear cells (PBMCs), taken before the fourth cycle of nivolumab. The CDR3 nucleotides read TGTGCCAGCAGCTTAGGGACAGGGGGCCCCACCCAGTACTTC. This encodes CASSLGTGGPTQYF. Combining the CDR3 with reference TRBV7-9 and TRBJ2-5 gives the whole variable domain DTGVSQNPRHKITKRGQNVTFRCDPISEHNRLYWYRQTLGQGPEFLTYFQNEAQLEKSRLLSDRFSAERPKGSFSTLEIQRTEQGDSAMYLCASSLGTGGPTQYFGPGTRLLVL.